Following are 18 T cell receptor beta chains from one sample sequenced in a study of cytomegalovirus exposure and HLA in healthy donors. 13 Jbeta primers and 60 Vbeta primers were used for the PCR. TCRdb keeps only in-frame clones here, not all; method: immunoSEQ multiplex PCR. The repertoire includes about 190,000 clones, around 85% of them detected once, and more than 6% sits in the top ten. Sequences were obtained from PBMCs. The source is a man aged 35 to 55 in good health and CMV-seropositive.

The V gene is TRBV7-2, the J gene TRBJ1-2; D gene unclear. Trimming took 5 bases from V and 4 from J, leaving 11 bases between them. CDR1 and CDR2 (germline): SGHTA, FQGNSA. The CDR3 has 13 residues. Here the CDR3 DNA reads TGTGCCAGCAGCCAGACGGGAGTCTATGGCTACACCTTC. Its protein is CASSQTGVYGYTF. The variable domain in full, with the rest retrieved from reference TRBV7-2 and TRBJ1-2, is GAGVSQSPSNKVTEKGKDVELRCDPISGHTALYWYRQSLGQGLEFLIYFQGNSAPDKSGLPSDRFSAERTGGSVSTLTIQRTQQEDSAVYLCASSQTGVYGYTFGSGTRLTVV.

The rearrangement uses TRBV19 and TRBJ1-2; 8 bases match TRBD1. Trimming cost V 3 bases and J 7 bases; bases outside gene matches: 7. This CDR3 has 14 residues. The germline V gene encodes CDR1 LNHDA and CDR2 SQIVND (reference sequence). The CDR3 coding sequence is TGTGCCAGTAGTATGGCCAGGGGGCTCTCTGGCTACACCTTC. Encoded protein: CASSMARGLSGYTF.

V is TRBV11-3 and J is TRBJ1-1; D ambiguous. Germline V gene lookup returns CDR1 SGHNT and CDR2 YENEEA. Trimming removed 1 base at V and 8 bases at J, with 5 bases between. This CDR3 contains 11 residues. Written as DNA, the CDR3 is TGTGCCAGCAGCTTAGGAGGGGAAGCTTTCTTT. Translation gives CASSLGGEAFF. The full variable domain, its missing parts supplied by reference TRBV11-3 and TRBJ1-1, is EAGVVQSPRYKIIEKKQPVAFWCNPISGHNTLYWYLQNLGQGPELLIRYENEEAVDDSQLPKDRFSAERLKGVDSTLKIQPAELGDSAVYLCASSLGGEAFFGQGTRLTVV.

J is TRBJ2-7 and V is TRBV5-1; 7 bases map to TRBD2. V gave up 4 bases and J gave up 1 base; unmatched junction bases: 17. This CDR3 comprises 18 residues. The germline CDR1 and CDR2 sequences are SGHRS and YFSETQ. The CDR3 region is CASSPAPPAGGNSYEQYF. As DNA, the CDR3 is TGCGCCAGCAGCCCTGCCCCCCCGGCCGGGGGGAATTCCTACGAGCAGTACTTC.

The J gene is TRBJ1-1, the V gene TRBV5-1; D is uncertain. CDR1 SGHRS and CDR2 YFSETQ come from the germline V gene. V lost 0 bases, J lost 6 bases, and 6 bases lay in between. CDR3 length: 12 residues. CDR3 sequence (DNA): TGCGCCAGCAGCTTGGGTGGCCCTGAAGCTTTCTTT. Its translation is CASSLGGPEAFF.

The V and J genes are TRBV7-2 and TRBJ1-2; no firm D call. Germline V CDR1 and CDR2: SGHTA, FQGNSA. The V end lost 2 bases, the J end lost 0 bases, and 10 bases lay between the germline ends. The CDR3 runs to 15 residues. CDR3 in amino acids: CASSLTELTNYGYTF. The CDR3 coding sequence is TGTGCCAGCAGCTTAACAGAGCTAACTAACTATGGCTACACCTTC.

The genes are TRBV6-4 and TRBJ2-1, with TRBD2 matching over 15 bases. V gave up 5 bases and J gave up 7 bases; unmatched junction bases: 3. Germline CDR1 reads MRHNA; CDR2 reads SNTAGT. The CDR3 has 15 residues. DNA for the CDR3: TGTGCCAGCAGTATGGGACTAGCGGGGGGAAATGAGCAGTTCTTC. It specifies CASSMGLAGGNEQFF.

The chain has TRBV11-1 and TRBJ2-4, with 9 bases matching TRBD1. V trimming: 5 bases; J trimming: 6 bases; junction bases outside the gene matches: 2. There are 13 residues in the CDR3. Germline CDR1 is SGHAT and CDR2 is FQDESV (reference sequence). This CDR3 is CASSLDRGNIQYF. In DNA, the CDR3 is TGTGCCAGCAGCCTGGACAGGGGAAACATTCAGTACTTC.

DNA of the CDR3: TGTGCCAGCACCCGGGGAACAAACACTGAAGCTTTCTTT. This codes for CASTRGTNTEAFF. The genes are TRBV27 and TRBJ1-1; no clear D. Germline V gene data show CDR1 as MNHEY and CDR2 as SMNVEV (reference sequence). Trimming pared 7 bases from V and 2 bases from J, leaving 11 bases between. There are 13 residues in the CDR3.

This clone was seen only once. J is TRBJ2-1 and V is TRBV5-6, with D perhaps TRBD2 (5 bases). Between the trimmed V and J ends, which lost 4 bases and 9 bases, there was a span of 8 bases. There are 11 residues in the CDR3. Germline V gene lookup returns CDR1 SGHDT and CDR2 YYEEEE. The CDR3 DNA is TGTGCCAGCAGCGGAGGACTTGAGCAGTTCTTC. Its translation: CASSGGLEQFF.

This clone has only one observation. The chain links TRBV30 to TRBJ1-2; weak D call: TRBD1 (6 bases). This CDR3 comprises 13 residues. Germline values: CDR1 GTSNPN, CDR2 SVGIG (reference sequence). V lost 0 bases to trimming and J lost 8 bases, with 13 bases between them. As DNA, the CDR3 is TGTGCCTGGAGTGTAGCCCAGGGGCAAGGCTACACCTTC. This sequence encodes CAWSVAQGQGYTF.

The rearrangement uses TRBV7-9 and TRBJ2-7, with D hard to call. The CDR3 sequence is 11 residues long. With 2 bases removed from V and 8 bases from J, the gap between germline ends came to 7 bases. Looked up from germline, CDR1 is SEHNR and CDR2 is FQNEAQ (reference sequence). The CDR3 protein is CASSLQEQQYF. CDR3 coding DNA: TGTGCCAGCAGCTTACAGGAACAGCAGTACTTC.

The gene calls are TRBV2 and TRBJ2-5, with 7 bases identical to TRBD1. J lost 5 bases, V lost 7 bases, and 19 bases had no gene match. Germline CDR1 and CDR2: SNHLY and FYNNEI. The CDR3 covers 17 residues. The CDR3 DNA sequence: TGTGCCAGCACCTCTGGGTGGGTTACAGGGGTCGGTGAGACCCAGTACTTC. It encodes CASTSGWVTGVGETQYF. Complete variable domain (other parts from reference TRBV2 and TRBJ2-5): EPEVTQTPSHQVTQMGQEVILRCVPISNHLYFYWYRQILGQKVEFLVSFYNNEISEKSEIFDDQFSVERPDGSNFTLKIRSTKLEDSAMYFCASTSGWVTGVGETQYFGPGTRLLVL.

The rearrangement uses TRBV7-2 and TRBJ1-2, with 8 bases fitting TRBD1. V dropped 5 bases and J dropped 8; count of bases not matched to a gene: 10. The CDR3 is made up of 14 amino acids. CDR1 is SGHTA, CDR2 FQGNSA, per germline. The CDR3 loop reads CASSMKTGAQGYTF. CDR3 nucleotide sequence: TGTGCCAGCAGCATGAAGACAGGGGCCCAAGGCTACACCTTC.

This clone is a singleton in its sample. This rearrangement joins TRBV7-9 to TRBJ2-7, with D perhaps matching TRBD1 (6 bases). CDR3 length equals 14 residues. Trimming shortened V by 2 bases and J by 2 bases, and 10 bases separated the two germline ends. The germline V gene has CDR1 SEHNR and CDR2 FQNEAQ (reference sequence). In DNA form, the CDR3 reads TGTGCCAGCAGCTTACACCGGACAGCCTACGAGCAGTACTTC. Protein: CASSLHRTAYEQYF.

The rearrangement links TRBV28 to TRBJ2-7, with D uncertain. Germline V CDR1 and CDR2: MDHEN, SYDVKM. The CDR3 runs to 13 residues. Trimming took off 7 bases at V and 0 bases at J, with 10 bases between the two ends. The CDR3 spells CASTRPSSYEQYF. The CDR3 bases are TGTGCCAGCACGCGGCCCAGCTCCTACGAGCAGTACTTC.

The chain links TRBV6-1 to TRBJ1-1; weak D call: TRBD1 (5 bases). The CDR3 totals 13 residues. Per the germline V gene, CDR1 is MNHNS and CDR2 is SASEGT. Between the trimmed V and J ends, which lost 1 base and 3 bases, there was a span of 6 bases. CDR3 protein: CASSEVQDTEAFF. The CDR3 DNA sequence: TGTGCCAGCAGTGAAGTACAGGACACTGAAGCTTTCTTT.

The V call is TRBV27, the J call TRBJ1-2; maybe TRBD1 (6 bases). CDR1 is MNHEY and CDR2 is SMNVEV in the germline V gene (reference sequence). V lost 6 bases and J 3 bases, leaving 14 bases between the germline ends. This CDR3 spans 14 amino acids. CDR3: CASSATGSHYGYTF. As DNA, the CDR3 is TGTGCCAGCAGCGCAACAGGGAGTCACTATGGCTACACCTTC.